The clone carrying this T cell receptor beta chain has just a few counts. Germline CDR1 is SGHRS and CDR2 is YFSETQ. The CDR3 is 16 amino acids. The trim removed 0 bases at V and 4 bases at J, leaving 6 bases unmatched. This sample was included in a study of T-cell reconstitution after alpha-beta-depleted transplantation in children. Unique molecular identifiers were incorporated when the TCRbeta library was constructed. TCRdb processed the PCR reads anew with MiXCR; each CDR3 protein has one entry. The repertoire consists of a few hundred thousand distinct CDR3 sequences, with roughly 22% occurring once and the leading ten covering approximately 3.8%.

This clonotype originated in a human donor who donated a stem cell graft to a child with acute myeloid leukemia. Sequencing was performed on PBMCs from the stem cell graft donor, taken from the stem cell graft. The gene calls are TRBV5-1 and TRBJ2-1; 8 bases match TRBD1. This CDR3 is CASSLGQGAAYNEQFF. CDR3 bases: TGCGCCAGCAGCTTGGGTCAGGGGGCGGCATACAATGAGCAGTTCTTC.